Below, 30 T cell receptor beta chains from the same sample are listed, as sequenced in a study of T cells in localized non-small cell lung cancer. The table came from immunoSEQ multiplex PCR; TCRdb's copy has only in-frame clones and leaves some out. Seen here are 75,000 to 80,000 clones, 80% observed once, and the top ten hold about a tenth. This specimen was peripheral blood, taken before any cancer treatment. The receptors were gathered from a female donor over 55 with stage I lung adenocarcinoma.

The chain joins TRBV12-5 to TRBJ2-2, with TRBD2 as a possible D gene (6 bases). Germline V CDR1 and CDR2: LGHNT, FRNRAP. V dropped 6 bases and J dropped 3 bases, with 14 bases sitting between them. The CDR3 covers 15 residues. The CDR3 loop reads CASGTRGTHTGELFF. DNA of the CDR3: TGTGCTAGTGGCACACGGGGGACTCACACCGGGGAGCTGTTTTTT.

The CDR3 DNA reads as TGCGCCAGCAGCCTAGCCACCCAGTCTGGGGCCAACGTCCTGACTTTC. It yields the protein CASSLATQSGANVLTF. The chain employs TRBV5-1 and TRBJ2-6; TRBD2 is a possible D gene (5 bases). From germline, CDR1 is SGHRS and CDR2 YFSETQ. The CDR3 is 16 residues long. Trimming left V 4 bases short and J 1 base short, with 12 bases between.

The chain uses TRBV21-1 and TRBJ1-1; the table's D gene call, TRBD1, was not cross checked with the DNA. TRBV21-1 is designated a pseudogene. CDR3 length: 14 residues. Here the CDR3 DNA reads TGTGCCAGGGGTGACAGATACATGAACACTGAAGCTTTCTTT. Translated, it gives CARGDRYMNTEAFF.

The V gene is TRBV5-4, the J gene TRBJ1-1; TRBD1 is a possible D gene (6 bases). The germline V and J ends were trimmed by 1 base and 1 base, with 17 bases remaining between them. Germline CDR1 reads SGHNT; CDR2 reads YYREEE (reference sequence). The CDR3 length is 17 residues. CDR3 coding DNA: TGTGCCAGCAGCTTGTGGGGGGGGCTCCATGGGAACACTGAAGCTTTCTTT. This sequence encodes CASSLWGGLHGNTEAFF.

Only a few counts were recorded for this clone. The chain recombines TRBV19 with TRBJ1-1; D is uncertain. The CDR3 has 15 residues. Germline CDR1 is LNHDA and CDR2 is SQIVND (reference sequence). The ends were cut back, 7 bases at V and 0 bases at J, with 15 bases in the middle. As DNA, the CDR3 is TGTGCCAGTACCCGGCTGGGAAGTGTGAACACTGAAGCTTTCTTT. Protein: CASTRLGSVNTEAFF.

This rearrangement joins TRBV5-1 to TRBJ1-4, with D possibly being TRBD1 (5 bases). Germline-derived CDR1 and CDR2 are SGHRS and YFSETQ. V lost 0 bases and J lost 0, with 6 bases in between. This CDR3 is 15 amino acids long. The CDR3 nucleotides read TGCGCCAGCAGCTTGGACAGGTCAACTAATGAAAAACTGTTTTTT. Amino acids: CASSLDRSTNEKLFF.

CDR3 coding DNA: TGTGCCTGGACTTCCCCGGGACAGATAAACACTGAAGCTTTCTTT. Translating gives CAWTSPGQINTEAFF. J is TRBJ1-1 and V is TRBV30; 7 bases are a match to TRBD1. The CDR3 spans 15 residues. Germline assignment: CDR1 GTSNPN and CDR2 SVGIG (reference sequence). The V and J ends lost 4 bases and 2 bases, in that order; junction bases with no gene match: 10.

The chain uses TRBV6-4 and TRBJ1-1; 8 bases fit TRBD1. This CDR3 has 14 residues. The germline CDR1 and CDR2 sequences are MRHNA and SNTAGT. The V gene end was trimmed by 5 bases and the J gene end by 4 bases; junction bases not matched to a gene: 6. CDR3 sequence: CASSTGQGSTEAFF. The CDR3 DNA follows: TGTGCCAGCAGTACCGGACAGGGAAGCACTGAAGCTTTCTTT.

Details on this clone: A junction end diverges from the germline sequence, so it may reflect a read error. The chain carries TRBV2 and TRBJ1-6; 7 nucleotides align to TRBD1. Germline V CDR1 and CDR2: SNHLY, FYNNEI. The CDR3 runs 14 residues. CDR3 sequence: CASTEDRVGSPLHF. The CDR3 nucleotides read TGTGCCAGCACTGAAGACAGGGTGGGTTCACCCCTCCACTTT.

This clone was recorded a few times. V usage is TRBV7-3 and J usage is TRBJ1-2; D may be TRBD1 (5 bases). The CDR3 loop spans 16 amino acids. Trimming stripped 0 bases from V and 2 bases from J, with 13 bases between. The germline V gene encodes CDR1 SGHTA and CDR2 FQGTGA. In DNA form, the CDR3 reads TGTGCCAGCAGCTTAACCGGGACCCCGAGGAACTATGGCTACACCTTC. Protein sequence: CASSLTGTPRNYGYTF. The full variable domain, with the rest looked up from reference TRBV7-3 and TRBJ1-2, is GAGVSQTPSNKVTEKGKYVELRCDPISGHTALYWYRQSLGQGPEFLIYFQGTGAADDSGLPNDRFFAVRPEGSVSTLKIQRTERGDSAVYLCASSLTGTPRNYGYTFGSGTRLTVV.

The genes are TRBV4-2 and TRBJ2-7; no definite D call. CDR3 size: 15 residues. Germline V gives CDR1 LGHNA, CDR2 YNFKEQ. Trimming stripped 4 bases from V and 5 bases from J, with 18 bases between. The CDR3 region has the DNA TGTGCCAGCAGCCTCGGACCGACTCCTGCGAACGAGCAGTACTTC. Residues: CASSLGPTPANEQYF.

J is TRBJ2-7 and V is TRBV5-1; the D gene is possibly TRBD2 (7 bases). V dropped 1 base and J dropped 0 bases, with 11 bases sitting between them. This CDR3 has 15 amino acids. Germline assignment: CDR1 SGHRS and CDR2 YFSETQ. In DNA, the CDR3 is TGCGCCAGCAGCTTGACAGGGAGGGTCTCCTACGAGCAGTACTTC. As protein: CASSLTGRVSYEQYF.

The chain uses TRBV29-1 and TRBJ1-2; D is unclear. The CDR3 covers 13 residues. Trimming pared 1 base from V and 8 bases from J, leaving 14 bases between. Germline loops: CDR1 SQVTM, CDR2 ANQGSEA. The CDR3 sequence is CSVEGHPKYGYTF. The CDR3, as DNA: TGCAGCGTTGAAGGACATCCGAAATACGGCTACACCTTC.

This chain connects TRBV4-3 to TRBJ1-6; 7 bases align to TRBD1. This CDR3 spans 16 amino acids. V shed 1 base, J shed 6 bases, and the junction held 6 bases outside the gene matches. Per the germline V gene, CDR1 is LGHNA and CDR2 is YSLEER. The CDR3 sequence: CASSQGSTGTNSPLHF. For the CDR3, the DNA is TGCGCCAGCAGCCAAGGGTCGACAGGGACTAATTCACCCCTCCACTTT.

The chain carries TRBV7-9 and TRBJ1-1, with D perhaps TRBD1 (5 bases). With 2 bases removed from V and 3 bases from J, the gap between germline ends came to 19 bases. This CDR3 is built from 17 residues. From germline, CDR1 is SEHNR and CDR2 FQNEAQ (reference sequence). The CDR3 protein is CASSLFGRGSGDTEAFF. The DNA for the CDR3 is TGTGCCAGCAGCTTATTCGGGAGGGGAAGTGGGGACACTGAAGCTTTCTTT.

The rearrangement uses TRBV29-1 and TRBJ1-1, with 8 bases lining up with TRBD1. Germline V gives CDR1 SQVTM, CDR2 ANQGSEA. There are 13 residues in the CDR3. V lost 8 bases to trimming and J lost 0 bases; unmatched junction nucleotides: 5. CDR3 protein: CSSRQGMNTEAFF. The DNA for the CDR3 is TGCAGCTCTAGACAGGGGATGAACACTGAAGCTTTCTTT.

This chain connects TRBV7-9 to TRBJ2-1, with D maybe TRBD2 (6 bases). The V end lost 1 base, the J end lost 7 bases, and 8 bases lay between the germline ends. This CDR3 comprises 13 residues. Germline CDR1 and CDR2: SEHNR and FQNEAQ (reference sequence). The CDR3, as DNA: TGTGCCAGCAGCTTAGGGGCGGGGAATGAGCAGTTCTTC. Protein: CASSLGAGNEQFF.

V and J are TRBV10-3 and TRBJ2-3; 7 bases line up with TRBD1. The V segment lost 5 bases and the J segment 5 bases; nucleotides outside the gene matches: 4. This CDR3 comprises 13 residues. Germline assignment: CDR1 ENHRY and CDR2 SYGVKD. This CDR3 reads CAISTGDEDTQYF. The CDR3 DNA is TGTGCCATCAGTACAGGGGATGAAGATACGCAGTATTTT.

This clone showed up just once. This chain uses TRBV9 with TRBJ2-7, with TRBD2 matching over 8 bases. Germline loops: CDR1 SGDLS, CDR2 YYNGEE. The CDR3 is 16 residues long. V trimming: 4 bases; J trimming: 0 bases; junction bases outside the gene matches: 9. The chain's CDR3 is CASSPAGRGASYEQYF. Here the CDR3 DNA reads TGTGCCAGCAGCCCCGCCGGGCGGGGGGCCTCCTACGAGCAGTACTTC.

The chain employs TRBV2 and TRBJ1-3; D is unresolved. This CDR3 contains 14 residues. Germline V gene data show CDR1 as SNHLY and CDR2 as FYNNEI. The germline V and J ends were trimmed by 5 bases and 4 bases, with 12 bases remaining between them. CDR3 in DNA: TGTGCCAGCAGTCTGTCGATTCTCGGAAACACCATATATTTT. Translating it yields CASSLSILGNTIYF.

The chain employs TRBV27 and TRBJ1-1; 9 bases line up with TRBD1. This CDR3 spans 16 amino acids. From germline, CDR1 is MNHEY and CDR2 SMNVEV (reference sequence). V trimming: 8 bases; J trimming: 3 bases; junction bases outside the gene matches: 13. CDR3 sequence reads: CASRLTGGRAHTEAFF. CDR3 nucleotides: TGTGCCAGCCGCTTGACAGGGGGTCGAGCTCACACTGAAGCTTTCTTT.

The rearrangement links TRBV28 to TRBJ2-4; a possible D gene is TRBD1 (6 bases). This CDR3 is 12 amino acids long. The germline CDR1 and CDR2 sequences are MDHEN and SYDVKM. The V gene lost 6 bases and the J gene lost 7 bases, with 10 bases spanning the gap. In DNA form, the CDR3 reads TGTGCCAGCAGCCTAGACAGGAACATTCAGTACTTC. This codes for CASSLDRNIQYF.

The chain has TRBV6-5 and TRBJ2-5, with a possible D match to TRBD2 (6 bases). Germline lookup yields CDR1 MNHEY and CDR2 SVGAGI. The germline V and J ends were trimmed by 5 bases and 2 bases, with 15 bases remaining between them. This CDR3 spans 15 amino acids. DNA for the CDR3: TGTGCCAGCAGTCGTCCACTAGCAGGTCAAGAGACCCAGTACTTC. Its protein is CASSRPLAGQETQYF.

This clone was seen just once. This chain uses TRBV7-3 with TRBJ2-6; possibly TRBD1 or TRBD2 for D (5 bases each). The CDR3 length is 17 residues. Trimming left V 5 bases short and J 4 bases short, with 18 bases between. Germline CDR1 SGHTA, CDR2 FQGTGA. DNA of the CDR3: TGTGCCAGCAGCCTATCCGGGACCCCCGGAGGGGCCAACGTCCTGACTTTC. This sequence encodes CASSLSGTPGGANVLTF. The full variable domain, rest sourced from reference TRBV7-3 and TRBJ2-6, is GAGVSQTPSNKVTEKGKYVELRCDPISGHTALYWYRQSLGQGPEFLIYFQGTGAADDSGLPNDRFFAVRPEGSVSTLKIQRTERGDSAVYLCASSLSGTPGGANVLTFGAGSRLTVL.

This chain links TRBV10-3 with TRBJ2-7; D unclear. Germline V lookup: CDR1 ENHRY, CDR2 SYGVKD. The CDR3 runs to 14 residues. Deletions cut 3 bases from V and 5 bases from J, with 14 bases between. The CDR3 coding sequence is TGTGCCATCAGTGATAAAGGGTTGGGCGACGAGCAGTACTTC. Translation: CAISDKGLGDEQYF.

The V and J genes are TRBV4-1 and TRBJ2-7; TRBD2 might be the D (6 bases). The V and J ends lost 1 base and 7 bases respectively, with 11 bases between them. The CDR3 has 13 residues. The germline gives CDR1 MGHRA, CDR2 YSYEKL. The CDR3 reads CASSQGGGGEQYF. The CDR3 coding sequence is TGCGCCAGCAGCCAAGGGGGAGGAGGAGAGCAGTACTTC.

The chain couples TRBV30 to TRBJ2-7; possibly TRBD1 or TRBD2 for D (5 bases each). Germline-derived CDR1 and CDR2 are GTSNPN and SVGIG (reference sequence). Trimming removed 1 base at V and 0 bases at J, with 7 bases between. The CDR3 covers 13 residues. As DNA, the CDR3 is TGTGCCTGGAGTGGGGGGAGCTCCTACGAGCAGTACTTC. It translates to CAWSGGSSYEQYF.

This CDR3 is CASKVPGDNSPLHF. The CDR3 DNA is TGTGCCAGTAAAGTACCCGGGGATAATTCACCCCTCCACTTT. The rearrangement joins TRBV19 to TRBJ1-6; the D is unclear. CDR3 length equals 14 residues. V lost 7 bases, J lost 5 bases, and 12 bases lay in between. The germline V gene has CDR1 LNHDA and CDR2 SQIVND (reference sequence).

This clone was found a few times. The chain employs TRBV7-6 and TRBJ2-5; a possible D gene is TRBD2 (6 bases). Per the germline V gene, CDR1 is SGHVS and CDR2 is FNYEAQ. The CDR3 consists of 14 residues. Trimming left V 5 bases short and J 1 base short, with 11 bases between. CDR3 protein: CASSPTSFQETQYF. For the CDR3, the DNA is TGTGCCAGCAGCCCAACTAGCTTCCAAGAGACCCAGTACTTC.

The gene calls are TRBV4-1 and TRBJ2-1; 7 nucleotides line up with TRBD2. J was trimmed by 6 bases and V by 6 bases; bases with no gene match: 5. The CDR3 contains 13 residues. Germline assignment: CDR1 MGHRA and CDR2 YSYEKL. CDR3 protein: CASRGEGLNEQFF. The CDR3 region has the DNA TGCGCCAGCAGGGGGGAGGGCCTCAATGAGCAGTTCTTC.